These 5 T cell receptor beta chains originate from one sample sequenced in a study of cytomegalovirus exposure and HLA in healthy donors. The protocol was immunoSEQ multiplex PCR, while the TCRdb copy is restricted to in-frame clones and leaves out a portion. The sample includes more than 120,000 clones, more than 85% of them seen just once. Sequencing was done on a sample of PBMCs. The receptors stem from a man between 18 and 29 years old in good health and CMV-seropositive.

The CDR3 protein is CASSLVSRTDTQYF. Here the CDR3 DNA reads TGTGCCAGCAGCTTAGTTTCGAGAACAGATACGCAGTATTTT. The chain uses TRBV11-2 and TRBJ2-3, with no clear D. The CDR3 runs 14 residues. Germline values: CDR1 SGHAT, CDR2 FQNNGV. V was trimmed by 1 base and J by 3 bases, leaving 8 bases between them.

The chain joins TRBV9 to TRBJ1-1; D not certain. CDR1 SGDLS and CDR2 YYNGEE come from the germline V gene. V lost 0 bases and J lost 7, with 10 bases in between. The CDR3 is 13 amino acids. CDR3 in amino acids: CASSVVGRGEAFF. The DNA of the CDR3 is TGTGCCAGCAGCGTAGTGGGTCGGGGTGAAGCTTTCTTT. Combining the CDR3 with reference TRBV9 and TRBJ1-1 gives the whole variable domain DSGVTQTPKHLITATGQRVTLRCSPRSGDLSVYWYQQSLDQGLQFLIQYYNGEERAKGNILERFSAQQFPDLHSELNLSSLELGDSALYFCASSVVGRGEAFFGQGTRLTVV.

The chain carries TRBV5-1 and TRBJ2-7, with 11 bases matching TRBD2. The CDR3 contains 14 residues. Germline values: CDR1 SGHRS, CDR2 YFSETQ. The V segment lost 4 bases and the J segment 3 bases; nucleotides outside the gene matches: 3. CDR3 sequence: CASSQLAGDYEQYF. As DNA, the CDR3 is TGCGCCAGCAGCCAACTAGCGGGAGACTACGAGCAGTACTTC.

The chain combines TRBV27 with TRBJ1-5; 8 bases fit TRBD1. This CDR3 has 14 residues. The germline CDR1 and CDR2 sequences are MNHEY and SMNVEV (reference sequence). The V and J ends lost 3 bases and 4 bases, in that order; junction bases with no gene match: 2. DNA of the CDR3: TGTGCCAGCAGTTTTGGGACAGGAAATCAGCCCCAGCATTTT. This sequence encodes CASSFGTGNQPQHF.

This chain links TRBV15 with TRBJ2-7; 7 nucleotides match TRBD1. From germline, CDR1 is LNHNV and CDR2 YYDKDF (reference sequence). The V segment lost 1 base and the J segment 3 bases; nucleotides outside the gene matches: 3. The length of the CDR3 is 14 residues. This CDR3 reads CATSRVDRDYEQYF. CDR3 DNA: TGTGCCACCAGCAGAGTAGACAGGGACTACGAGCAGTACTTC.